A single sample gave rise to the 11 T cell receptor beta chains below, sequenced in a study of T cells in narcolepsy (dated by TCRdb to the late 2010s). Library method: the immunoSEQ multiplex PCR assay. The table comes from immuneACCESS by way of TCRdb, which keeps in-frame sequences with V and J called. Part of the clones is missing from these tables; in studies checked, under half for an unresolved V gene and the rest for unknown reasons. This sample has about 29,000 clones in its table, and approximately 89% of those were observed once. Around 0.92% of the sample goes to the ten largest clones. The sample taken for sequencing was memory (CD45RA-) CD4+ T cells from blood. The sample's cell subset or site, from its label and the paper: memory T cells sorted ex vivo from peripheral blood. The receptor set was obtained from a human donor in good health.

This clone occurred once. The rearrangement uses TRBV29-1 and TRBJ2-7, with D unclear. CDR3 length: 13 amino acids. Germline CDR1 is SQVTM and CDR2 is ANQGSEA. Trimming shortened V by 7 bases and J by 0 bases, and 13 bases separated the two germline ends. In DNA form, the CDR3 reads TGCAGCGCCGCCCAGAGTGCCTCCTACGAGCAGTACTTC. Translating gives CSAAQSASYEQYF.

The rearrangement uses TRBV7-9 and TRBJ2-1; no clear D. The CDR3 is 12 amino acids. The V and J ends lost 1 base and 6 bases respectively, with 4 bases between them. Germline loops: CDR1 SEHNR, CDR2 FQNEAQ (reference sequence). The CDR3 reads CASSLEGNEQFF. CDR3 nucleotide sequence: TGTGCCAGCAGCTTAGAGGGCAATGAGCAGTTCTTC.

This clone was detected only a few times. The chain employs TRBV10-3 and TRBJ2-7; no clear D. Germline CDR1 reads ENHRY; CDR2 reads SYGVKD. This CDR3 comprises 14 residues. The V end was cut by 4 bases, the J end by 2 bases, with 12 bases between. The CDR3 nucleotides are TGTGCCATCAGTGCAGGCCCCTCGACCTACGAGCAGTACTTC. Translation: CAISAGPSTYEQYF.

This chain joins TRBV30 and TRBJ2-7; D uncertain. This CDR3 comprises 17 residues. Trimming shortened V by 1 base and J by 0 bases, and 19 bases separated the two germline ends. Per the germline V gene, CDR1 is GTSNPN and CDR2 is SVGIG (reference sequence). The CDR3 reads CAWSAYSVSWDSYEQYF. The CDR3 DNA reads TGTGCCTGGAGTGCATACAGTGTCTCGTGGGACTCCTACGAGCAGTACTTC.

V is TRBV7-2 and J is TRBJ2-5; 8 bases are shared with TRBD2. The V gene's germline CDR1 is SGHTA and CDR2 FQGNSA. This CDR3 spans 14 amino acids. V lost 5 bases to trimming and J lost 6 bases; unmatched junction nucleotides: 8. DNA of the CDR3: TGTGCCAGCAGCCAGTCAGCGGGAGTAAAGACCCAGTACTTC. Protein sequence: CASSQSAGVKTQYF.

This chain uses TRBV30 with TRBJ1-5; D uncertain. V was clipped by 1 base and J by 6 bases, with 10 bases between them. This CDR3 region has 13 residues. Germline V lookup: CDR1 GTSNPN, CDR2 SVGIG (reference sequence). CDR3 sequence: CAWSEGGGQPQHF. Written as DNA, the CDR3 is TGTGCCTGGAGTGAGGGAGGAGGTCAGCCCCAGCATTTT.

This chain links TRBV28 with TRBJ1-2; a possible D gene is TRBD1 (5 bases). The CDR3 runs 17 residues. Trimming shortened V by 2 bases and J by 5 bases, and 21 bases separated the two germline ends. The V gene's germline CDR1 is MDHEN and CDR2 SYDVKM. CDR3 sequence (DNA): TGTGCCAGCAGTTTACCCGCCGGGACCGCCTTCGGGTATGGCTACACCTTC. As protein: CASSLPAGTAFGYGYTF.

The chain couples TRBV6-5 to TRBJ1-5; 9 nucleotides align to TRBD1. Germline lookup yields CDR1 MNHEY and CDR2 SVGAGI. This CDR3 region has 15 residues. J was trimmed by 6 bases and V by 5 bases; bases with no gene match: 8. The CDR3 bases are TGTGCCAGCAGTCTCACAGGGGGCGAGGGTCAGCCCCAGCATTTT. This codes for CASSLTGGEGQPQHF.

The chain carries TRBV20-1 and TRBJ1-2; D possibly corresponds to TRBD1 (6 bases). In germline, CDR1 is DFQATT, CDR2 SNEGSKA (reference sequence). The CDR3 length is 11 residues. Trimming shortened V by 4 bases and J by 8 bases, and 11 bases separated the two germline ends. The CDR3 nucleotides read TGCAGTGCTATCTATGGGGGCGGCTACACCTTC. Amino acid sequence: CSAIYGGGYTF.

In DNA form, the CDR3 reads TGTGCCAGCAGCTTCAGGGACTCAGGCTACGAGCAGTACTTC. Translation: CASSFRDSGYEQYF. This chain uses TRBV7-9 with TRBJ2-7; weak D call: TRBD2 (6 bases). The CDR3 totals 14 residues. Germline V gene lookup returns CDR1 SEHNR and CDR2 FQNEAQ (reference sequence). V lost 3 bases, J lost 3 bases, and 12 bases lay in between.

Concerning this clone itself: An end of the junction does not agree with germline; a read error may underlie this. The chain recombines TRBV19 with TRBJ1-2, with 7 bases fitting TRBD1. The CDR3 contains 12 residues. Germline values: CDR1 LNHDA, CDR2 SQIVND (reference sequence). The CDR3 is CASLGTEEKRSF. CDR3 bases: TGTGCCAGTTTGGGGACAGAGGAAAAGAGGAGCTTC.